This entry concerns a single T cell receptor beta chain. This sample stems from a study of preoperative IRX-2 immunotherapy in early breast cancer. Documented treatment: preoperative locoregional IRX-2 cytokine immunotherapy. This phase Ib study tested locoregional IRX-2 cytokine immunotherapy given before surgery. This CDR3 has 15 amino acids. CDR1 MDHEN and CDR2 SYDVKM come from the germline V gene. Trimming removed 5 bases at V and 0 bases at J, with 10 bases between. Assay used: immunoSEQ multiplex PCR; TCRdb lists only in-frame clones, some missing. The top ten hold 2% to 3% of the sample, which has 34,000 or so clones, less than 90% seen once.

The V gene is TRBV28, the J gene TRBJ2-2; D unclear. This clonotype was obtained from a human donor with breast cancer. Sequencing was performed on lymph node tissue, taken from a patient treated with IRX-2 immunotherapy. CDR3 coding DNA: TGTGCCAGCAGTCCACACCCCGCGAACACCGGGGAGCTGTTTTTT. It specifies CASSPHPANTGELFF.